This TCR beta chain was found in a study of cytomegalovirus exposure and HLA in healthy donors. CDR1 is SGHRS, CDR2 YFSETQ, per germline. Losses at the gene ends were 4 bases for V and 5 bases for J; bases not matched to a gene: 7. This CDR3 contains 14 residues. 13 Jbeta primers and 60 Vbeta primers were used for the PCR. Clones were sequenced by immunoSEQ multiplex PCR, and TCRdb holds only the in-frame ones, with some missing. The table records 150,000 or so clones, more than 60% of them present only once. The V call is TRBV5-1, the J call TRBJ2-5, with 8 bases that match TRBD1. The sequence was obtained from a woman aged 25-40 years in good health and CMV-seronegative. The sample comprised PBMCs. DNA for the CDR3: TGCGCCAGCAGCAGATGGACAGGGCCGGAGACCCAGTACTTC. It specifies CASSRWTGPETQYF.